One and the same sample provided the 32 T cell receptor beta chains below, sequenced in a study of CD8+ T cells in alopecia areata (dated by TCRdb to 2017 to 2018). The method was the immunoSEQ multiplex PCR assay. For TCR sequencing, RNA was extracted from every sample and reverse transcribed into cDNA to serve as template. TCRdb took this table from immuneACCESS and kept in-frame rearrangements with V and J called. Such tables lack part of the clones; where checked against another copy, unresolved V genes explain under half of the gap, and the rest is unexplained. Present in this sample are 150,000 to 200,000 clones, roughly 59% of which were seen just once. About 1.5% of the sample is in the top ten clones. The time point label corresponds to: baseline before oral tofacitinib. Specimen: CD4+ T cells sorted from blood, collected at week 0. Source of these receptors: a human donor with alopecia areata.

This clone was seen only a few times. The CDR3 loop reads CSVPDSWNTEAFF. CDR3 nucleotides: TGCAGCGTTCCGGACAGCTGGAACACTGAAGCTTTCTTT. The chain recombines TRBV29-1 with TRBJ1-1; D possibly corresponds to TRBD1 (6 bases). Germline CDR1 is SQVTM and CDR2 is ANQGSEA. V gave up 5 bases and J gave up 1 base, with 11 bases separating them. The CDR3 has 13 residues.

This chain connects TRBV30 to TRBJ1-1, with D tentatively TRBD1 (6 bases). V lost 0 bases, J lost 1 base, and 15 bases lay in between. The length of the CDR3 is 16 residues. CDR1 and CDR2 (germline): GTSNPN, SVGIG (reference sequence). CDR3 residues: CAWSVLLGAGNTEAFF. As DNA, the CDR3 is TGTGCCTGGAGTGTACTCCTGGGGGCAGGGAACACTGAAGCTTTCTTT.

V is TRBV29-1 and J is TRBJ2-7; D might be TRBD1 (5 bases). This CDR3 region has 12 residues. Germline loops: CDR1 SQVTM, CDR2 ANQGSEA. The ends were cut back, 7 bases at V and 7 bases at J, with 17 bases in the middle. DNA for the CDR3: TGCAGCGCAACAGGTGTAGGTTATGAGCAGTACTTC. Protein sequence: CSATGVGYEQYF.

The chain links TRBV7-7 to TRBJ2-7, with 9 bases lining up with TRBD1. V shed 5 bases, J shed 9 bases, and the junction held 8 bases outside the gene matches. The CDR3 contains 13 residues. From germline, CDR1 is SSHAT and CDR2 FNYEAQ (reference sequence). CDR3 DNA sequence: TGTGCCAGCAGCCCCGGACAGGGGAGTGTGCAGTACTTC. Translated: CASSPGQGSVQYF.

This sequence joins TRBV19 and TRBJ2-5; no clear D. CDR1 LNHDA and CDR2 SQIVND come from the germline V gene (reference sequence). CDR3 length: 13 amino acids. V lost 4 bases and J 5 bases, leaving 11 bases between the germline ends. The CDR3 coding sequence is TGTGCCAGTAGTAAGGCCGTCCATGAGACCCAGTACTTC. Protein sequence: CASSKAVHETQYF.

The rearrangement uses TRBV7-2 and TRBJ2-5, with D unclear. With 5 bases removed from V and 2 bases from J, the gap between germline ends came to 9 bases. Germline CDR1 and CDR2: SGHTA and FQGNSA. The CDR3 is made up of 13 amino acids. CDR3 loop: CASSPGTQETQYF. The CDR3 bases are TGTGCCAGCAGCCCTGGTACGCAAGAGACCCAGTACTTC.

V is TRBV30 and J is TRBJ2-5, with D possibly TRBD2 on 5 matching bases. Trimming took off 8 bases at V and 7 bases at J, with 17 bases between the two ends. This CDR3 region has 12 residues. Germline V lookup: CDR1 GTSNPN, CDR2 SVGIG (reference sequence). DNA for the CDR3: TGTGCCCTGGGGAGCCCAGTGGGGACCCAGTACTTC. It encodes CALGSPVGTQYF.

The CDR3, as DNA: TGCGCCAGCAGCCTGGGGTCTACTCGACAAGAGACCCAGTACTTC. This codes for CASSLGSTRQETQYF. This sequence joins TRBV5-1 and TRBJ2-5; unclear D gene. The CDR3 is 15 residues long. Germline CDR1 is SGHRS and CDR2 is YFSETQ. V lost 4 bases and J 2 bases, leaving 15 bases between the germline ends.

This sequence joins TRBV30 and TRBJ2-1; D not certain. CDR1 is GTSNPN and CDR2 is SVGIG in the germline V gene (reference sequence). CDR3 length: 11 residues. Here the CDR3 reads CASSSYNEQFF. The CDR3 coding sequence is TGTGCTTCTAGCTCCTACAATGAGCAGTTCTTC.

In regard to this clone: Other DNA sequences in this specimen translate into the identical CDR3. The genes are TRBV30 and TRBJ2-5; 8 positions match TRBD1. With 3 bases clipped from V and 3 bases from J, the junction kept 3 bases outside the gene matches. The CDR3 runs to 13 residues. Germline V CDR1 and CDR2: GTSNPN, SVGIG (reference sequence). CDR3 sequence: CAWSGTGEETQYF. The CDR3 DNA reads TGTGCCTGGAGCGGGACAGGCGAAGAGACCCAGTACTTC. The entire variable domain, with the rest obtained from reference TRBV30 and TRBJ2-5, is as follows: SQTIHQWPATLVQPVGSPLSLECTVEGTSNPNLYWYRQAAGRGLQLLFYSVGIGQISSEVPQNLSASRPQDRQFILSSKKLLLSDSGFYLCAWSGTGEETQYFGPGTRLLVL.

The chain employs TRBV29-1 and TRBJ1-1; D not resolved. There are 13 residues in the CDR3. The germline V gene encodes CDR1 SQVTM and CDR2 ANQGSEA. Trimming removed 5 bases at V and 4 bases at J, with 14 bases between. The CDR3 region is CSVTGTEVTEAFF. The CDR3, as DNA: TGCAGCGTTACCGGAACTGAGGTCACTGAAGCTTTCTTT. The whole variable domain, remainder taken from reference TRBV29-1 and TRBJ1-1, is SAVISQKPSRDICQRGTSLTIQCQVDSQVTMMFWYRQQPGQSLTLIATANQGSEATYESGFVIDKFPISRPNLTFSTLTVSNMSPEDSSIYLCSVTGTEVTEAFFGQGTRLTVV.

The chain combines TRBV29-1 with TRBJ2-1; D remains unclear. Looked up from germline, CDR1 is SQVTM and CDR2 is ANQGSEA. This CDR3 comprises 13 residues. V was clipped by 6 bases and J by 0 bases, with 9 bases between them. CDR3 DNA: TGCAGCGTGGCAGGAATCTCCTACAATGAGCAGTTCTTC. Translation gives CSVAGISYNEQFF.

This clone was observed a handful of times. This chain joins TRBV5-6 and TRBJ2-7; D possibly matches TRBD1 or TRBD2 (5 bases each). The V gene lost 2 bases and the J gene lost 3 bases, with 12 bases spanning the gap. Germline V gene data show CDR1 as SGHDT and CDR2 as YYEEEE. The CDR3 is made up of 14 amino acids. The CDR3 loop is CASSFGDEGYEQYF. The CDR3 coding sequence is TGTGCCAGCAGCTTTGGGGACGAAGGCTACGAGCAGTACTTC.

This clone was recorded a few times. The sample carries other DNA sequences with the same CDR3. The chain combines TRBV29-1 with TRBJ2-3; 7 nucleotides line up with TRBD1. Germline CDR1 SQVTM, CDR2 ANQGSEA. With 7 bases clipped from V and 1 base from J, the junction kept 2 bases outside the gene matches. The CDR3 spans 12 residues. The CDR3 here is CSAGQGTDTQYF. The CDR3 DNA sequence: TGCAGCGCAGGACAGGGCACAGATACGCAGTATTTT.

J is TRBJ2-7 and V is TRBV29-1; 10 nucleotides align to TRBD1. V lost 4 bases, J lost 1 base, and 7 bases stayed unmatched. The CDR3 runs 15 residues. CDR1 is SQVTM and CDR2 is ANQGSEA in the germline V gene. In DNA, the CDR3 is TGCAGCGTTGTCTTGGGACAGGGGTTTTCCTACGAGCAGTACTTC. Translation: CSVVLGQGFSYEQYF.

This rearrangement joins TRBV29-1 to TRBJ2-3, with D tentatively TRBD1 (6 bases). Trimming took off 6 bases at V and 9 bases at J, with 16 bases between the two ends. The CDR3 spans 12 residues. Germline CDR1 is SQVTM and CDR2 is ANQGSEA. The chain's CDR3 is CSVGKQGWTQYF. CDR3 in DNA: TGCAGCGTGGGGAAACAGGGCTGGACGCAGTATTTT.

In DNA form, the CDR3 reads TGTGCCAGCAGCTTTCGGGGCAACGGGGATGAAAAACTGTTTTTT. Amino acid sequence: CASSFRGNGDEKLFF. This sequence joins TRBV7-9 and TRBJ1-4; tentatively, D is TRBD1 (5 bases). Germline V gene lookup returns CDR1 SEHNR and CDR2 FQNEAQ (reference sequence). The V gene lost 3 bases and the J gene lost 6 bases, with 14 bases spanning the gap. The CDR3 has 15 amino acids. The variable domain in full, completed from reference TRBV7-9 and TRBJ1-4, reads DTGVSQNPRHKITKRGQNVTFRCDPISEHNRLYWYRQTLGQGPEFLTYFQNEAQLEKSRLLSDRFSAERPKGSFSTLEIQRTEQGDSAMYLCASSFRGNGDEKLFFGSGTQLSVL.

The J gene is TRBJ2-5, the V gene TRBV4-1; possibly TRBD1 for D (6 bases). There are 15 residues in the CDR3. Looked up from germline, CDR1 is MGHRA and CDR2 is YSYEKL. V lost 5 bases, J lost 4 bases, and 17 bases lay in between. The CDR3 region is CASSRSWDMGETQYF. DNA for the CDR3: TGCGCCAGCAGCAGGTCCTGGGACATGGGAGAGACCCAGTACTTC.

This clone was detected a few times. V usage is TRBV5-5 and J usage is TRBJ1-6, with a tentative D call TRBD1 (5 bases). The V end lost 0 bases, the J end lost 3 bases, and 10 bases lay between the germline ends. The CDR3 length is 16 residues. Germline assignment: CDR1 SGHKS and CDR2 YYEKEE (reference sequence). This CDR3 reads CASSLAQGVYNSPLHF. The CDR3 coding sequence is TGTGCCAGCAGCTTGGCGCAAGGGGTCTATAATTCACCCCTCCACTTT.

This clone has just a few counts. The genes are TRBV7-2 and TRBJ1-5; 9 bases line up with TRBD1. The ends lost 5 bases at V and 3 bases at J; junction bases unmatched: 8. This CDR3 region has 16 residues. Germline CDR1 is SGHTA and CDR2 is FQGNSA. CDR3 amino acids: CASSISGTGYNQPQHF. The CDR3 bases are TGTGCCAGCAGCATATCCGGGACAGGGTACAATCAGCCCCAGCATTTT.

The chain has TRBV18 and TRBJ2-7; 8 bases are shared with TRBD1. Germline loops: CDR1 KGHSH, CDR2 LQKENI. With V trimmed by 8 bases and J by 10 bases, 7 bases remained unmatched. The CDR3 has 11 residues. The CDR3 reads CASGGQGFQYF. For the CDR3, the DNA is TGTGCCAGCGGAGGACAGGGATTCCAGTACTTC.

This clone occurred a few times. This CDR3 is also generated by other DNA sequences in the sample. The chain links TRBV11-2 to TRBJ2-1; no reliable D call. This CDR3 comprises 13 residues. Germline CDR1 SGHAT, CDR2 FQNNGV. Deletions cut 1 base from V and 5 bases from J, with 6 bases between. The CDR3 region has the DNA TGTGCCAGCAGCTTAGCCAGAAACAATGAGCAGTTCTTC. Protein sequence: CASSLARNNEQFF.

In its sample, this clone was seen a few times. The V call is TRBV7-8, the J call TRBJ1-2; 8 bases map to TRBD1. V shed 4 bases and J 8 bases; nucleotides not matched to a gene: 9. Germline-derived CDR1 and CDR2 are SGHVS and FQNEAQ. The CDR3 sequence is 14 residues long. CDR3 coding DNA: TGTGCCAGCAGCTACGGACAGGGAACCGAGGGCTACACCTTC. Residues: CASSYGQGTEGYTF.

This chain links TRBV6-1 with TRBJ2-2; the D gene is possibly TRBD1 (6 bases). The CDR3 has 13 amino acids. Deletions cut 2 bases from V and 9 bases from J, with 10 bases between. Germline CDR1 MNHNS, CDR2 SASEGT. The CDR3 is CASSEQGLRELFF. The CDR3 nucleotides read TGTGCCAGCAGTGAACAGGGGTTACGGGAGCTGTTTTTT.

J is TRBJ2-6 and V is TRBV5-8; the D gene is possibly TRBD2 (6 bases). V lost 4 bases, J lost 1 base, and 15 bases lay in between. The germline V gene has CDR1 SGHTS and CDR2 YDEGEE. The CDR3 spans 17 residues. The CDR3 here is CASSGTATLSGANVLTF. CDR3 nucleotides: TGTGCCAGCAGCGGGACTGCAACCCTTTCTGGGGCCAACGTCCTGACTTTC.

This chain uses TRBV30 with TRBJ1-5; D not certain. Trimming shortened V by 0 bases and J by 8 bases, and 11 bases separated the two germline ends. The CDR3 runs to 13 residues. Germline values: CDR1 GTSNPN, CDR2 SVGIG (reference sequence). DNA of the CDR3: TGTGCCTGGAGTGTAGGATTTTGGGAGCCCCAGCATTTT. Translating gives CAWSVGFWEPQHF.

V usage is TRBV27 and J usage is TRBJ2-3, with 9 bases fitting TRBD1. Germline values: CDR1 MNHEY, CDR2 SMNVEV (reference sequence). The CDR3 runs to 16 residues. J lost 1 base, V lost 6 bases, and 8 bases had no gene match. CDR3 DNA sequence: TGTGCCAGCAGCCAAGGACAGGGGTGGCGCACAGATACGCAGTATTTT. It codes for CASSQGQGWRTDTQYF.

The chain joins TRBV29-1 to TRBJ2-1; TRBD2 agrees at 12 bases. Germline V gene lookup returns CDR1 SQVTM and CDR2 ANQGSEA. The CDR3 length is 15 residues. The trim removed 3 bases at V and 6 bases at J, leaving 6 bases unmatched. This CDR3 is CSVDLLAGGPNEQFF. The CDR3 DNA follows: TGCAGCGTTGACCTGCTAGCGGGGGGGCCCAATGAGCAGTTCTTC.

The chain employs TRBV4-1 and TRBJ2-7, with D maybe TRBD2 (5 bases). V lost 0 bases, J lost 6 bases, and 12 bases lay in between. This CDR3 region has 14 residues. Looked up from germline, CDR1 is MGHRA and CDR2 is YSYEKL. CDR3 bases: TGCGCCAGCAGCCAAGATAGCGCAGGCGGCGAGCAGTACTTC. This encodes CASSQDSAGGEQYF.

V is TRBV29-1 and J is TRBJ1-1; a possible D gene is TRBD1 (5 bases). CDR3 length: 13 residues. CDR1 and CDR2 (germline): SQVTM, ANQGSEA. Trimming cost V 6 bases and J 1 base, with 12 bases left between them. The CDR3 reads CSVDRTWNTEAFF. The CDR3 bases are TGCAGCGTCGATCGGACATGGAACACTGAAGCTTTCTTT.

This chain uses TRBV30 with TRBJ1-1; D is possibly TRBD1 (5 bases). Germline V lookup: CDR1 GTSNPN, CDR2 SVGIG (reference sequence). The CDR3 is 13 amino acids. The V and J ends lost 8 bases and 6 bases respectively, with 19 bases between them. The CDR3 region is CAQGETPGAEAFF. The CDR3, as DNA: TGTGCCCAAGGGGAGACTCCCGGGGCTGAAGCTTTCTTT.

The CDR3 spells CSVGQGNYGYTF. The CDR3 DNA reads as TGCAGCGTTGGACAGGGGAACTATGGCTACACCTTC. The chain has TRBV29-1 and TRBJ1-2; TRBD1 matches at 8 bases. Trimming removed 4 bases from V and 2 bases from J; junction bases left unmatched: 0. The CDR3 is 12 amino acids. Germline CDR1 is SQVTM and CDR2 is ANQGSEA.